This T cell receptor (beta chain) was identified in a study of beta chain features in type 1 diabetes (dated by TCRdb to between 2017 and 2018). In the study overall: Mean age, gender distribution, total cell number and subset yield were not different between patients and healthy donors. Across all samples, fewer than 130 million sorted cells were examined, and cell number per subset correlated strongly with RNA yield. The study compared TCRB repertoires of sorted circulating CD4+ T cell subsets between recently diagnosed type 1 diabetes patients and matched healthy donors. Regulatory and stem cell-like memory subsets were isolated from only 8 patients and roughly eight healthy donors, whereas naive and central memory subsets came from all 30 or so donors. Results the study describes overall, beyond this receptor: Patients with type 1 diabetes made fewer insertions and deleted more nucleotides at VDJ recombination sites, implying thymic rearrangement abnormalities. Naive, central memory and regulatory TCRB repertoires appeared more similar among patients than among healthy donors. HLA sub-analyses involved small numbers of individuals, so any influence of HLA type on TCRB rearrangement remained unresolved. A moderate but significant shortening of TCRB CDR3 length was observed in type 1 diabetes patients in all four CD4+ subsets. PCR may preferentially amplify shorter templates, but because patient and control samples were amplified and corrected together, any resulting skew would affect both groups equally. Because cDNA rather than genomic DNA was sequenced, highly expressing activated cells could have been over-represented, although no difference in activation and CD3 levels was found between groups.

From each donor, a single peripheral blood sample of about 120 mL on average was drawn into heparinised tubes. Naive, central memory, regulatory and stem cell-like memory CD4+ T cells were sorted on a BD FACSAria II using a panel including CD45RO, CCR7, CD25, CD127, CD95 and CD27. Every sorted population had a purity above 95%. PBMCs were separated immediately by Lymphoprep density gradient centrifugation and were stained directly, without being cultured. So that batch effects would be minimized, each experiment stained and sorted samples in pairs, pairing one healthy donor with one patient. The High Capacity cDNA Reverse Transcription Kit was used to reverse transcribe all of the isolated RNA, meaning that expressed TCRB transcripts were what got sequenced. Naive, central memory and regulatory T cell samples underwent deep immunoSEQ sequencing, averaging approximately 3.5 million total reads per sample. Sorted cells were lysed in RLT buffer and RNA was extracted with DNase-treated RNeasy Micro or Mini kits, depending on cell number. To prevent cross-contamination, every cell subset was processed on its own, while patient and healthy donor samples were processed together. The immunoSEQ multiplex PCR was used to amplify TCRB sequences from cDNA, yielding 87-bp fragments that span the CDR3 region. Sequencing of the amplicons was done on the Illumina HiSeq platform. As for how the authors treated the data: Synthetic template baselines were used to correct PCR bias computationally, reads within Hamming distance 2 were collapsed, and singletons that could not be merged were discarded. Reads were aligned against IMGT so that V, D and J genes, CDR3 length and insertions or deletions at six rearrangement sites could be assigned. Within each subset, clonotype counts were normalized to sorted cell number, after which true diversity and Gini coefficients were computed with the tcR R package. The overlap coefficient, calculated on TCRB nucleotide sequences, was used to quantify repertoire sharing. TCRdb provides this immuneACCESS table in a form limited to in-frame rearrangements. Some clones are lacking; in checked studies, under half of them reflect an unresolved V gene, and why the rest are absent is not known. V and J calls and clone size come straight from that table; D and trimming were deduced from the DNA. The sample table shows approximately 160,000 clones, and 9% to 12% are seen once. The ten top clones hold 0.45% to 0.5% of the sample.

This clone was detected a few times. Its antigen remains undetermined. Per-nucleotide qualities are absent, and no much larger clonotype sits a single base away. The source material was central memory CD4+ T cells from blood. This sequence was found in a man aged 25 to 40 with type 1 diabetes.

The bases are TGTGCCAGCACCTCGGGACTAGCGGGAGTTACGCAGTATTTT. Its coded protein is CASTSGLAGVTQYF. The V gene is TRBV11-3 and the J gene is TRBJ2-3, with 14 central nucleotides matching TRBD2. The CDR3 spans 14 residues, from the cysteine through the phenylalanine. Only CDR3 DNA is held: 42 bases, read in frame from base 1. Looking up the germline V gene yields CDR1 SGHNT and CDR2 YENEEA. Trimming leaves V shorter by 7 bases and J shorter by 8 bases, with the junction holding 5 bases beyond the gene matches.